This TCR beta chain comes out of a study of blood T cell repertoires in COVID-19 (dated by TCRdb to 2020 to 2022). Describing the broader study: Samples from collaborators originated in the United States, Italy and Spain and spanned both the acute and convalescent phases of COVID-19. Where available, HLA class I and class II types were taken from metadata supplied by the sample provider and were not determined by assay-based typing. Sample metadata almost always included a de-identified subject ID, COVID-19 status, age in years and sex. A freely available public database, intended as a resource for researchers studying the immune response to SARS-CoV-2, is where the repertoires were released. The prospective study material was composed of cDNA or gDNA derived from T cells, B-cell-depleted T cells, or PBMCs. The samples were drawn from the first 160 participants of the ongoing ImmuneRACE study and from some 1,300 subjects provided by 6 global collaborators. Deeply sampled blood TCRbeta repertoires from subjects exposed to, actively infected with, or recovered from COVID-19 were included in the dataset.

Enrolling through a virtual design, the prospective study's participants ranged in age from about 18 to 100 years and lived across more than 20 United States geographic areas. To assign participants to cohorts, the prospective study relied on clinical history that participants themselves reported in a screening survey and a study questionnaire. Exposed participants were defined as having been in contact with someone with a PCR-confirmed or clinician-diagnosed COVID-19 case within 2 weeks of study entry. Mobile phlebotomists in the prospective study collected whole blood, serum and a nasopharyngeal or oropharyngeal swab from every participant. Additional blood draws and questionnaires over an approximately 2-month period could optionally be provided by prospective study participants. Prospective study blood samples were shipped either frozen or at room temperature before DNA extraction. The immunoSEQ Assay, a bias-controlled multiplex PCR, was used to amplify TCRbeta CDR3 regions from genomic DNA. Processing in the source paper ran as follows. Within the assay, amplification of reference gene primers was used to estimate how many nucleated cells each sample contained. To quantify the absolute abundance of each unique TCRbeta CDR3 rearrangement, sequence reads were collapsed and filtered. For each sample, productive Simpson clonality was calculated as the square root of Simpson's diversity index over productive rearrangements. This is the immuneACCESS table as TCRdb keeps it, with only in-frame sequences that have V and J called. A part of the clones is gone; compared with another copy, unresolved V genes explain less than half, and the rest is unexplained. V and J calls and clone size follow that table, whereas D and trimming were derived from the DNA. Counted in this sample were a few hundred thousand clones; approximately 81% of them appeared once. About 7% of the sample is held by the ten biggest clonotypes.

The study at large found these results: The quantity of clinical and demographic metadata differed by source and by participant and was supplied without curation.

The CDR3 numbers 13 residues from cysteine through phenylalanine. Of the read, only the CDR3 DNA is kept; its 39 bases are in frame from base 1. V is trimmed back by 4 bases and J by 9 bases, and the junction contains 4 bases that no gene match accounts for. On this clone itself: Its target antigen remains unknown. There are no base qualities to consult, and no much larger clone falls within one base.

Source material: PBMCs or T cells enriched from blood (not recorded which). The rearrangement joined TRBV12-3 or TRBV12-4 to TRBJ1-4, and 8 bases in between align with TRBD1. This clonotype originated in a woman aged 50 to 65 who had been exposed to COVID-19. The CDR3 region has the sequence CASSSGQGKKLFF. The DNA reads TGTGCCAGCAGTTCAGGACAGGGAAAAAAACTGTTTTTT.